This TCR beta chain comes out of a study of blood T cell repertoires in COVID-19. Study-wide background: Spain, Italy and the United States supplied samples that represented acute and convalescent COVID-19.

In this sample, this clone turned up once. Trimming shortened V by 3 bases and J by 1 base, and 15 bases separated the two germline ends. Germline lookup yields CDR1 SGHTA and CDR2 FQGNSA. CDR3 length: 16 amino acids. Per the original methods: Scientists estimated how many nucleated cells there were by amplifying reference gene primers. Only in-frame clones appear in the TCRdb table, and some are missing; sequencing was by immunoSEQ multiplex PCR. That table is the source of V, J and clone size, and D and trimming were worked out from the DNA. The sample carries over 150,000 clones, 84% recorded once.

The source material was peripheral blood. The TCR originated in a man younger than 35 with active or convalescent COVID-19. V and J are TRBV7-2 and TRBJ1-2; TRBD1 might be the D (6 bases). DNA of the CDR3: TGTGCCAGCAGCTTCTACAGGGCCGAAGTTAACTATGGCTACACCTTC. As protein: CASSFYRAEVNYGYTF.